A single sample is the source of the 28 T cell receptor beta chains below, sequenced in a study of T cell responses to AZD1222 COVID-19 vaccine. Here immunoSEQ multiplex PCR was the method, and the copy in TCRdb shows in-frame clones only, minus some. The sample has approximately 100,000 clones, approximately 92% seen once. The sequences come from peripheral blood, collected on day 0 of AZD1222 vaccination. Receptors originate from an adult in good health.

The J gene is TRBJ1-5, the V gene TRBV29-1; unclear D gene. This CDR3 has 13 residues. V shed 4 bases and J shed 6 bases, with 13 bases lying between them. CDR1 is SQVTM, CDR2 ANQGSEA, per germline. In DNA form, the CDR3 reads TGCAGCGTTGGGAAAGGCTGGGGTCAGCCCCAGCATTTT. This sequence encodes CSVGKGWGQPQHF.

This chain uses TRBV4-2 with TRBJ2-2; tentatively, D is TRBD1 (6 bases). V was trimmed by 5 bases and J by 6 bases, leaving 13 bases between them. CDR3 length: 14 residues. Germline V CDR1 and CDR2: LGHNA, YNFKEQ. This CDR3 is CASSGNRAAGELFF. The CDR3 region has the DNA TGTGCCAGCAGCGGAAACAGGGCAGCCGGGGAGCTGTTTTTT.

V gene TRBV6-4 combines with J gene TRBJ1-1, with TRBD1 identical over 9 bases. V lost 5 bases to trimming and J lost 7 bases; unmatched junction nucleotides: 5. The CDR3 length is 13 residues. Germline V gene data show CDR1 as MRHNA and CDR2 as SNTAGT. CDR3 residues: CASSRDRGSEAFF. The CDR3 coding sequence is TGTGCCAGCAGTCGAGACAGGGGGAGTGAAGCTTTCTTT.

In its sample, this clone was seen once. The chain is built from TRBV6-6 and TRBJ2-7; 7 nucleotides align to TRBD2. CDR3 length: 13 amino acids. V dropped 8 bases and J dropped 5; count of bases not matched to a gene: 9. Germline V gene lookup returns CDR1 MNHNY and CDR2 SVGAGI (reference sequence). DNA for the CDR3: TGTGCCAGCCTCAGGGACTACTATAACGAGCAGTACTTC. This sequence encodes CASLRDYYNEQYF.

The V and J genes are TRBV29-1 and TRBJ2-2; D unclear. CDR1 is SQVTM and CDR2 is ANQGSEA in the germline V gene. Trimming removed 6 bases at V and 7 bases at J, with 24 bases between. The CDR3 spans 16 residues. The CDR3 DNA reads as TGCAGCGTCAGAACCGGAACGTCTAGATCCATCGGGGAGCTGTTTTTT. Protein sequence: CSVRTGTSRSIGELFF.

The chain uses TRBV7-9 and TRBJ1-1; maybe TRBD1 (5 bases). The CDR3 runs to 13 residues. From germline, CDR1 is SEHNR and CDR2 FQNEAQ (reference sequence). Trimming took off 1 base at V and 8 bases at J, with 11 bases between the two ends. The chain's CDR3 is CASSLVMGREAFF. The CDR3 DNA is TGTGCCAGCAGCTTAGTTATGGGACGAGAAGCTTTCTTT.

This clone has a handful of counts. The chain couples TRBV6-5 to TRBJ1-5, with D maybe TRBD1 (6 bases). This CDR3 spans 15 amino acids. V lost 5 bases to trimming and J lost 2 bases, with 13 bases between them. Per germline, CDR1 MNHEY and CDR2 SVGAGI. The CDR3 DNA reads as TGTGCCAGCAGTAGCCTTGGGGGCGGCAATCAGCCCCAGCATTTT. Protein sequence: CASSSLGGGNQPQHF.

The table lists this clone with a count of one. The gene calls are TRBV7-2 and TRBJ2-7, with a possible D match to TRBD1 (6 bases). CDR3 length equals 14 residues. From germline, CDR1 is SGHTA and CDR2 FQGNSA. The germline V and J ends were trimmed by 5 bases and 3 bases, with 14 bases remaining between them. The CDR3 DNA sequence: TGTGCCAGCAGCCCCTCCGGGACAAACTACGAGCAGTACTTC. It is translated as CASSPSGTNYEQYF.

This chain uses TRBV30 with TRBJ2-2; D is possibly TRBD1 (6 bases). Deletions cut 5 bases from V and 0 bases from J, with 10 bases between. The CDR3 totals 14 residues. CDR1 GTSNPN and CDR2 SVGIG come from the germline V gene (reference sequence). CDR3 loop: CAWAGTTNTGELFF. The CDR3 bases are TGTGCCTGGGCCGGGACAACGAACACCGGGGAGCTGTTTTTT.

To note about this clone: Other DNA sequences in this sample translate to the same CDR3. The CDR3 loop reads CAWSSGNTIYF. The CDR3 bases are TGTGCCTGGAGTTCGGGAAACACCATATATTTT. The gene calls are TRBV30 and TRBJ1-3; D gene unclear. This CDR3 is 11 amino acids long. V was clipped by 2 bases and J by 4 bases, with 3 bases between them. Germline CDR1 and CDR2: GTSNPN and SVGIG (reference sequence). The full variable domain, with the rest looked up from reference TRBV30 and TRBJ1-3, is SQTIHQWPATLVQPVGSPLSLECTVEGTSNPNLYWYRQAAGRGLQLLFYSVGIGQISSEVPQNLSASRPQDRQFILSSKKLLLSDSGFYLCAWSSGNTIYFGEGSWLTVV.

The J gene is TRBJ2-1, the V gene TRBV30; 16 positions agree with TRBD2. Per the germline V gene, CDR1 is GTSNPN and CDR2 is SVGIG (reference sequence). The CDR3 runs 16 residues. With 3 bases clipped from V and 4 bases from J, the junction kept 3 bases outside the gene matches. CDR3 sequence: CAWRGLAGGGYNEQFF. The CDR3 coding sequence is TGTGCCTGGAGGGGACTAGCGGGAGGGGGATACAATGAGCAGTTCTTC.

The gene calls are TRBV18 and TRBJ1-3, with D tentatively TRBD1 (5 bases). CDR3 length equals 15 residues. The ends were cut back, 6 bases at V and 0 bases at J, with 12 bases in the middle. Germline CDR1 is KGHSH and CDR2 is LQKENI. The CDR3 nucleotides are TGTGCCAGCTCGACCACCGACAGCTCTGGAAACACCATATATTTT. Protein: CASSTTDSSGNTIYF.

The V and J genes are TRBV20-1 and TRBJ1-1; TRBD1 might be the D (6 bases). Trimming pared 3 bases from V and 6 bases from J, leaving 11 bases between. The CDR3 length is 12 residues. Germline CDR1 and CDR2: DFQATT and SNEGSKA (reference sequence). CDR3 in amino acids: CSASQGHAEAFF. The CDR3 DNA is TGCAGTGCTAGTCAGGGACATGCTGAAGCTTTCTTT.

This chain links TRBV30 with TRBJ2-5, with TRBD2 matching 8 bases. J lost 2 bases, V lost 0 bases, and 5 bases had no gene match. CDR1 GTSNPN and CDR2 SVGIG come from the germline V gene (reference sequence). The CDR3 loop spans 15 amino acids. The CDR3 coding sequence is TGTGCCTGGAGTGTACGTTCTAGCGGGCAAGAGACCCAGTACTTC. It codes for CAWSVRSSGQETQYF. Looking up the rest from reference TRBV30 and TRBJ2-5 gives the full variable domain: SQTIHQWPATLVQPVGSPLSLECTVEGTSNPNLYWYRQAAGRGLQLLFYSVGIGQISSEVPQNLSASRPQDRQFILSSKKLLLSDSGFYLCAWSVRSSGQETQYFGPGTRLLVL.

The V and J genes are TRBV7-2 and TRBJ1-5, with D uncertain. Germline CDR1 reads SGHTA; CDR2 reads FQGNSA. This CDR3 contains 15 residues. V was trimmed by 1 base and J by 0 bases, leaving 7 bases between them. CDR3 residues: CASSLDRNSNQPQHF. CDR3 coding DNA: TGTGCCAGCAGCTTAGATAGAAATAGCAATCAGCCCCAGCATTTT.

In its sample, this clone was seen once. The chain uses TRBV18 and TRBJ2-2, with no clear D. The CDR3 loop spans 13 amino acids. Trimming removed 3 bases from V and 2 bases from J, with 4 bases in between. Germline assignment: CDR1 KGHSH and CDR2 LQKENI. The CDR3 loop reads CASSPDNTGELFF. CDR3 in DNA: TGTGCCAGCTCACCGGATAACACCGGGGAGCTGTTTTTT.

About this clone: This sample includes further DNA sequences coding for the same CDR3. The chain is built from TRBV19 and TRBJ1-1, with 8 bases lining up with TRBD1. This CDR3 is 13 amino acids long. V lost 3 bases to trimming and J lost 8 bases; unmatched junction nucleotides: 5. Germline assignment: CDR1 LNHDA and CDR2 SQIVND (reference sequence). The CDR3 region has the DNA TGTGCCAGTAGTATCGGACAGGGAGGGGAAGCTTTCTTT. It codes for CASSIGQGGEAFF.

V and J are TRBV28 and TRBJ2-7, with 10 bases matching TRBD2. CDR1 is MDHEN and CDR2 is SYDVKM in the germline V gene. The CDR3 has 16 amino acids. Trimming removed 5 bases from V and 8 bases from J; junction bases left unmatched: 15. CDR3 amino acids: CASSGGILAGVWKQYF. The CDR3 region has the DNA TGTGCCAGCAGTGGGGGAATTCTAGCGGGAGTGTGGAAGCAGTACTTC.

This clone turned up a few times. For the CDR3, the DNA is TGCGCCAGCAGTCTCCGGGACTATGCCTCAGATACGCAGTATTTT. Translating it yields CASSLRDYASDTQYF. The genes are TRBV10-2 and TRBJ2-3; 7 positions match TRBD2. Germline lookup yields CDR1 WSHSY and CDR2 SAAADI. With V trimmed by 5 bases and J by 4 bases, 9 bases remained unmatched. This CDR3 is 15 amino acids long.

Turning to this clone: A read error may produce the germline difference seen at one junction end. This chain connects TRBV2 to TRBJ1-2; tentatively, D is TRBD1 (5 bases). Germline values: CDR1 SNHLY, CDR2 FYNNEI. The CDR3 is 13 residues long. CDR3 sequence reads: CASSEDQGRGNNF. The CDR3 nucleotides read TGTGCCAGCAGTGAGGACCAGGGTCGGGGGAACAACTTC.

On this clone: This CDR3 is also generated by other DNA sequences in the sample. The chain employs TRBV20-1 and TRBJ2-7; no firm D call. V shed 0 bases and J shed 4 bases, with 4 bases lying between them. Germline values: CDR1 DFQATT, CDR2 SNEGSKA (reference sequence). CDR3 length: 11 residues. The CDR3 sequence: CSARERYEQYF. The CDR3 bases are TGCAGTGCTAGAGAACGGTACGAGCAGTACTTC.

V and J are TRBV10-1 and TRBJ1-5, with D possibly being TRBD1 (5 bases). The CDR3 runs 15 residues. The germline gives CDR1 WNHNN, CDR2 SYGVQD (reference sequence). V was clipped by 6 bases and J by 4 bases, with 16 bases between them. The DNA of the CDR3 is TGCGCCAGCAGCCCGACAGTATTTGGGAATCAGCCCCAGCATTTT. Its translation is CASSPTVFGNQPQHF.

The chain carries TRBV27 and TRBJ2-1, with TRBD2 identical over 9 bases. The CDR3 covers 15 residues. Germline assignment: CDR1 MNHEY and CDR2 SMNVEV (reference sequence). The V gene end was trimmed by 2 bases and the J gene end by 9 bases; junction bases not matched to a gene: 8. The CDR3 region is CASSLRGLAHSEQFF. Written as DNA, the CDR3 is TGTGCCAGCAGTTTAAGGGGACTAGCCCATAGTGAGCAGTTCTTC.

This clone was picked up one time. The V and J genes are TRBV27 and TRBJ1-5, with D perhaps matching TRBD1 (6 bases). Germline CDR1 MNHEY, CDR2 SMNVEV (reference sequence). Deletions cut 4 bases from V and 7 bases from J, with 17 bases between. CDR3 length: 15 amino acids. CDR3 coding DNA: TGTGCCAGCAGTTGGGGGCGGGGGGTGAACCAGCCCCAGCATTTT. This gives the protein CASSWGRGVNQPQHF.

This clone appeared a single time. V is TRBV3-1 (or the pseudogene TRBV3-2) and J is TRBJ1-3; 10 nucleotides agree with TRBD1. The junction had 4 bases not matched to a gene; V was cut back by 6 bases and J by 2 bases. The CDR3 runs 15 residues. The germline V gene encodes CDR1 LGHDT and CDR2 YNNKEL (reference sequence). The CDR3 loop reads CASRPGTGAGNTIYF. CDR3 bases: TGTGCCAGCAGGCCCGGGACAGGGGCTGGAAACACCATATATTTT.

The J gene is TRBJ1-2, the V gene TRBV5-1, with D hard to call. Trimming shortened V by 0 bases and J by 6 bases, and 15 bases separated the two germline ends. The CDR3 is 15 residues long. Per germline, CDR1 SGHRS and CDR2 YFSETQ. CDR3 sequence reads: CASSLVVPRGHGYTF. As DNA, the CDR3 is TGCGCCAGCAGCTTGGTAGTACCCAGAGGCCATGGCTACACCTTC.

The rearrangement joins TRBV3-1 (or the pseudogene TRBV3-2) to TRBJ2-1, with 14 bases lining up with TRBD2. Germline assignment: CDR1 LGHDT and CDR2 YNNKEL (reference sequence). The CDR3 has 17 residues. With 4 bases clipped from V and 6 bases from J, the junction kept 8 bases outside the gene matches. CDR3 nucleotides: TGTGCCAGCAGCCCGCCGGGACTAGCGGGAGTAGGCAATGAGCAGTTCTTC. It is translated as CASSPPGLAGVGNEQFF.

The V and J genes are TRBV7-2 and TRBJ2-5; D is unclear. Germline-derived CDR1 and CDR2 are SGHTA and FQGNSA. V was cut by 2 bases and J by 2 bases, with 0 bases left in between. The CDR3 has 11 residues. CDR3 region: CASSLQETQYF. CDR3 nucleotide sequence: TGTGCCAGCAGCTTACAAGAGACCCAGTACTTC.